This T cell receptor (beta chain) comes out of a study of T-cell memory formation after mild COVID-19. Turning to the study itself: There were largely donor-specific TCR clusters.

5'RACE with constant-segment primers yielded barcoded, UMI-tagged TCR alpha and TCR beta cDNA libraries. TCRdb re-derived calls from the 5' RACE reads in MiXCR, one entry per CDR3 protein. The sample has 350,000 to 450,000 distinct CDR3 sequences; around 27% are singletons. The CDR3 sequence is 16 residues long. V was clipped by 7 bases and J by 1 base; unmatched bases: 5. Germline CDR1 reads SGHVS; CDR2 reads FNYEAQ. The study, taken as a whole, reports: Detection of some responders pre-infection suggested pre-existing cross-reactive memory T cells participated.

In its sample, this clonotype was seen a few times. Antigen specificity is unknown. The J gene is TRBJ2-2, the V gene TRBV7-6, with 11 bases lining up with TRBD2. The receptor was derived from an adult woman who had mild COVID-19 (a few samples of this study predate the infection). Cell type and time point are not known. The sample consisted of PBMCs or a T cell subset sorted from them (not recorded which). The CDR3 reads CASTQLAGVNTGELFF. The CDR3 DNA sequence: TGTGCCAGCACCCAACTAGCGGGGGTGAACACCGGGGAGCTGTTTTTT.